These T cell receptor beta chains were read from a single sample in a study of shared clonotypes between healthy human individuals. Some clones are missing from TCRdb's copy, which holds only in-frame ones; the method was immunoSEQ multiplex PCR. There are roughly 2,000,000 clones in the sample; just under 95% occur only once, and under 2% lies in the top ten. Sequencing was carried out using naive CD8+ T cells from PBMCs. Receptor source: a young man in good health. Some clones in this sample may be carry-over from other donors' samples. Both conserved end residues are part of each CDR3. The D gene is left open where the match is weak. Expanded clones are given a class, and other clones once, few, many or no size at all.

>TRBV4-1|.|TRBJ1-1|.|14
CASSQDTRVTEAFF
TGCGCCAGCAGCCAAGATACGAGGGTCACTGAAGCTTTCTTT
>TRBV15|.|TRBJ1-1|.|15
CATSREWEGDTEAFF
TGTGCCACCAGCAGAGAGTGGGAGGGGGATACTGAAGCTTTCTTT
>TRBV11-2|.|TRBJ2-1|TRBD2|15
CASSLRSGSVNEQFF
TGTGCCAGCAGCCTCCGTAGCGGGAGCGTGAATGAGCAGTTCTTC
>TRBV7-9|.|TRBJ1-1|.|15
CASSPQQGVKTEAFF
TGTGCCAGCAGTCCTCAACAGGGCGTGAAAACTGAAGCTTTCTTT
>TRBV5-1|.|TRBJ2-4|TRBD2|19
CASSLEPSGIALAKNIQYF
TGCGCCAGCAGCTTGGAACCTAGCGGGATCGCCCTAGCCAAAAACATTCAGTACTTC
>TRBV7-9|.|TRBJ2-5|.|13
CASSFIRGETQYF
TGTGCCAGCAGCTTTATTAGGGGCGAGACCCAGTACTTC
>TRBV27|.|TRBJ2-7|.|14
CASSLYFGSYEQYF
TGTGCCAGCAGTTTATATTTCGGCTCCTACGAGCAGTACTTC
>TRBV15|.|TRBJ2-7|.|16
CATSRDGEGLSYEQYF
TGTGCCACCAGCAGAGATGGTGAAGGTCTCTCCTACGAGCAGTACTTC
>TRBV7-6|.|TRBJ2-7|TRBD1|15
CASSFGQGFGYEQYF
TGTGCCAGCAGCTTTGGACAGGGGTTTGGGTACGAGCAGTACTTC
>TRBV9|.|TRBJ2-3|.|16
CASSVESDARGVTQYF
TGTGCCAGCAGCGTAGAGTCCGACGCAAGGGGGGTTACGCAGTATTTT
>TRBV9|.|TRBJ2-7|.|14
CASSARTDPYEQYF
TGTGCCAGCAGCGCCCGGACAGACCCCTACGAGCAGTACTTC
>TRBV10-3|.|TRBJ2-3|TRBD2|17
CAIREREGHKGPDTQYF
TGTGCCATCAGGGAGCGGGAGGGCCATAAGGGCCCAGATACGCAGTATTTT
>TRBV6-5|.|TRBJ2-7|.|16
CASSYQRGGGFYEQYF
TGTGCCAGCAGTTACCAACGGGGAGGGGGTTTCTACGAGCAGTACTTC
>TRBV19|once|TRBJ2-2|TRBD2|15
CASSTSSGSLGELFF
TGTGCCAGTAGTACCAGTAGCGGGAGTCTCGGGGAGCTGTTTTTT
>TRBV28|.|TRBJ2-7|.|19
CASSFGLDPTENYVYEQYF
TGTGCCAGCAGTTTCGGCCTAGATCCTACAGAGAACTACGTCTACGAGCAGTACTTC
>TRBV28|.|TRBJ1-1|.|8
CASPRVLF
TGTGCCAGCCCCCGGGTCCTATTT
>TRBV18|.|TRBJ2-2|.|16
CASSPPGGTNTGELFF
TGTGCCAGCTCACCACCAGGGGGGACTAACACCGGGGAGCTGTTTTTT
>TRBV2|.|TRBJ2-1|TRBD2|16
CASGRLAGGRYNEQFF
TGTGCCAGCGGACGACTAGCGGGAGGCCGATACAATGAGCAGTTCTTC
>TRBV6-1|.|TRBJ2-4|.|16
CASSEEGLSPKNIQYF
TGTGCCAGCAGTGAAGAGGGCCTCAGCCCCAAAAACATTCAGTACTTC
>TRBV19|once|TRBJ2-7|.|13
CASSMRGNYEQYF
TGTGCCAGTAGTATGCGAGGGAACTACGAGCAGTACTTC
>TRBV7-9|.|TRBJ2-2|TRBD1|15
CASSLQGATTGELFF
TGTGCCAGCAGCTTACAGGGGGCCACCACCGGGGAGCTGTTTTTT
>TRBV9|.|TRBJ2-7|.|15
CASSVATGWPYEQYF
TGTGCCAGCAGCGTAGCCACAGGGTGGCCCTACGAGCAGTACTTC
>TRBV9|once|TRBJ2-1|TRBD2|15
CASSVVAGFVNEQFF
TGTGCCAGCAGCGTAGTAGCGGGATTCGTGAATGAGCAGTTCTTC
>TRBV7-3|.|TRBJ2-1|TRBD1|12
CASGQEYNEQFF
TGTGCCAGCGGACAGGAATACAATGAGCAGTTCTTC
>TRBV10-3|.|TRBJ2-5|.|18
CAISEPKRGAGDQETQYF
TGTGCCATCAGTGAGCCCAAGCGAGGGGCCGGGGACCAAGAGACCCAGTACTTC
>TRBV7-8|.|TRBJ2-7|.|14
CASSPGTARNEQYF
TGTGCCAGCAGCCCCGGGACGGCCAGAAACGAGCAGTACTTC
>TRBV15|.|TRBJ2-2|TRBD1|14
CATLDRANTGELFF
TGTGCCACCCTGGACAGGGCGAACACCGGGGAGCTGTTTTTT
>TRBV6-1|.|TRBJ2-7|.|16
CASSERGVSTVYEQYF
TGTGCCAGCAGTGAACGGGGAGTCAGTACTGTCTACGAGCAGTACTTC
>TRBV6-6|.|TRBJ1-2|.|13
CASNIGTIYGYTF
TGTGCCAGCAATATCGGGACAATCTATGGCTACACCTTC
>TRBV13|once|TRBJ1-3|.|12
CASSVRFNTIYF
TGTGCCAGCAGCGTCCGATTCAACACCATATATTTT
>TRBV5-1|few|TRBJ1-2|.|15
CASSLGQGLNYGYTF
TGCGCCAGCAGCTTGGGGCAGGGCCTAAACTATGGCTACACCTTC
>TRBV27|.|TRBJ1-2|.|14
CASSLKTGFYGYTF
TGTGCCAGCAGTTTGAAGACAGGCTTCTATGGCTACACCTTC
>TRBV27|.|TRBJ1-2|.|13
CASSFGRTFGYTF
TGTGCCAGCAGTTTTGGCCGGACCTTTGGCTACACCTTC
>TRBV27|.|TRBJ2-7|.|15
CASSLAGESSYEQYF
TGTGCCAGCAGTCTGGCCGGGGAGAGCTCCTACGAGCAGTACTTC
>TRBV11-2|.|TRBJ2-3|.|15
CASSLAGLRTDTQYF
TGTGCCAGCAGCTTAGCCGGGCTCCGCACAGATACGCAGTATTTT
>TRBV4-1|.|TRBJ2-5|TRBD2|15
CASSQALGGVETQYF
TGCGCCAGCAGCCAGGCGCTCGGGGGGGTTGAGACCCAGTACTTC
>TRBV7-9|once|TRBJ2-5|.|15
CASSLGTSEGETQYF
TGTGCCAGCAGCTTAGGGACCAGCGAGGGGGAGACCCAGTACTTC
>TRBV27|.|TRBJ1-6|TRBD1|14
CASRRDRSNSPLHF
TGTGCCAGCAGGAGGGACAGGTCTAATTCACCCCTCCACTTT
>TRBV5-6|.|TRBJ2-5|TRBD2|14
CASSGREGRETQYF
TGTGCCAGCAGCGGACGGGAGGGCCGGGAGACCCAGTACTTC
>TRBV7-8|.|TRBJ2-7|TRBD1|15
CASSPRTGTFYEQYF
TGTGCCAGCAGCCCCAGGACAGGTACATTCTACGAGCAGTACTTC
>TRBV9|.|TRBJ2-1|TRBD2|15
CASSVGLAGRNEQFF
TGTGCCAGCAGCGTCGGACTAGCGGGACGGAATGAGCAGTTCTTC
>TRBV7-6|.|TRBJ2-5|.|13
CASSPSPQETQYF
TGTGCCAGCAGCCCATCACCCCAAGAGACCCAGTACTTC
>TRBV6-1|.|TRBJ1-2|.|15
CATTPRRRDFPRYTF
TGTGCCACCACCCCTCGAAGGAGGGATTTCCCCCGCTACACCTTC
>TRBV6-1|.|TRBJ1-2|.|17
CASSEAGPGGANYGYTF
TGTGCCAGCAGTGAAGCGGGGCCCGGAGGGGCCAACTATGGCTACACCTTC
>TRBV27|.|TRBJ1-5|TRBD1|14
CASSAGTGLQPQHF
TGTGCCAGCAGTGCCGGGACAGGGCTCCAGCCCCAGCATTTT
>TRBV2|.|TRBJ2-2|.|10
CATGTGELFF
TGTGCCACCGGGACCGGGGAGCTGTTTTTT
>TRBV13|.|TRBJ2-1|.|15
CASSARTSSYNEQFF
TGTGCCAGCAGCGCCCGTACTAGCTCCTACAATGAGCAGTTCTTC
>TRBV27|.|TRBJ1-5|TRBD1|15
CASSQGTVGNQPQHF
TGTGCCAGCAGCCAAGGGACAGTGGGGAATCAGCCCCAGCATTTT
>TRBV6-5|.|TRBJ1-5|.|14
CASKPGGGGQPQHF
TGTGCCAGCAAACCTGGAGGGGGAGGCCAGCCCCAGCATTTT
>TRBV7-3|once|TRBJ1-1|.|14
CASSLNPTDDEAFF
TGTGCCAGCAGCTTAAACCCGACAGACGATGAAGCTTTCTTT
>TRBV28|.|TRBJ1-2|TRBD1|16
CASSSSTGQGFYGYTF
TGTGCCAGCAGTTCCTCTACAGGACAGGGCTTTTATGGCTACACCTTC
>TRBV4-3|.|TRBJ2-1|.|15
CASSQDSGSYNEQFF
TGCGCCAGCAGCCAAGATTCTGGCTCCTACAATGAGCAGTTCTTC
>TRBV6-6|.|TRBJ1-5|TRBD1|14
CASSGTGEYEAQHF
TGTGCCAGCAGTGGGACAGGGGAGTACGAGGCCCAGCATTTT
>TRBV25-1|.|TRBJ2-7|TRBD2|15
CASSEHGRTTYEQYF
TGTGCCAGCAGTGAACACGGGAGGACCACCTACGAGCAGTACTTC
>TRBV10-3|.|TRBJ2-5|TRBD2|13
CAIKGLGGETQYF
TGTGCCATCAAGGGACTAGGGGGGGAGACCCAGTACTTC